This TCR beta chain was captured in a study of CD8+CD57+ T cells in acquired aplastic anemia. Flow cytometry had shown expanded CD8+CD57+ cells in the patients chosen for sequencing. At blood sampling, none of the patients had yet received therapy. V was clipped by 4 bases and J by 1 base; unmatched bases: 4. Germline CDR1 is ENHRY and CDR2 is SYGVKD. The CDR3 is 15 residues long. TCR beta VDJ and CDR3 were profiled, and genomic DNA was the template. One entry per CDR3 protein, called by TCRdb with MiXCR from the reads. In the table there are 100,000 to 150,000 distinct CDR3 sequences, about 43% of which are singletons.

Sequenced input: sorted CD4+, CD8+, or CD8+CD57+ T cells (not recorded which) from PBMCs. V is TRBV10-3 and J is TRBJ1-1, with 9 bases fitting TRBD1. The sequence was collected from a human donor with aplastic anemia. The CDR3 region has the DNA TGTGCCATCAGTGGTCCGGGACAGGGGAACACTGAAGCTTTCTTT. This encodes CAISGPGQGNTEAFF.